The 10 T cell receptor beta chains below all came from one sample that was sequenced in a study of blood T cell repertoires in COVID-19 (dated by TCRdb to the early 2020s). Libraries were prepared through the immunoSEQ multiplex PCR assay. As stored in TCRdb, this immuneACCESS dataset retains in-frame rearrangements with V and J assigned. A fraction of the clones does not appear; measured against another copy, unresolved V genes explain less than half of the discrepancy, and the remainder lacks a known reason. Here the sample has approximately 41,000 clones; around 90% occur a single time. The ten top clones hold roughly 1.3% of the sample. Sequencing was performed on peripheral blood. Receptors were obtained from a middle-aged woman with acute or convalescent COVID-19.

The gene calls are TRBV12-3 or TRBV12-4 and TRBJ2-1; perhaps TRBD2 as D (5 bases). The ends were cut back, 6 bases at V and 13 bases at J, with 13 bases in the middle. The length of the CDR3 is 11 residues. The CDR3 DNA follows: TGTGCCAGCAGCCAAGGAGGTTCACAGTTCTTC. It yields the protein CASSQGGSQFF.

This chain connects TRBV30 to TRBJ2-7; 10 nucleotides agree with TRBD2. Germline-derived CDR1 and CDR2 are GTSNPN and SVGIG (reference sequence). The CDR3 runs 17 residues. The ends lost 3 bases at V and 10 bases at J; junction bases unmatched: 21. The CDR3 coding sequence is TGTGCCTGGAGACCTCGTCTACTAGCGGGGCTGGGGATAACTCAGTACTTC. It specifies CAWRPRLLAGLGITQYF.

The chain combines TRBV27 with TRBJ2-7; 10 nucleotides match TRBD1. V lost 6 bases, J lost 7 bases, and 6 bases stayed unmatched. The length of the CDR3 is 13 residues. Germline CDR1 MNHEY, CDR2 SMNVEV (reference sequence). The DNA for the CDR3 is TGTGCCAGCAGACCCGACAGGGGGCGAGAGCAGTACTTC. Translation: CASRPDRGREQYF.

V gene TRBV11-3 combines with J gene TRBJ2-7; 10 bases agree with TRBD1. CDR3 length: 14 residues. The junction had 3 bases not matched to a gene; V was cut back by 3 bases and J by 4 bases. Germline CDR1 is SGHNT and CDR2 is YENEEA. The CDR3 DNA sequence: TGTGCCAGCAGCTTCGGGACAGGGGTGTACGAGCAGTACTTC. Its translation is CASSFGTGVYEQYF.

The rearrangement joins TRBV10-2 to TRBJ1-3; D is perhaps TRBD1 (5 bases). The CDR3 loop spans 15 amino acids. V gave up 3 bases and J gave up 1 base, with 10 bases separating them. Germline lookup yields CDR1 WSHSY and CDR2 SAAADI. The CDR3: CASSELSGSGNTIYF. The CDR3 DNA reads TGCGCCAGCAGTGAACTTTCAGGGTCTGGAAACACCATATATTTT.

V and J are TRBV6-5 and TRBJ1-3; no reliable D call. This CDR3 is built from 15 residues. Germline assignment: CDR1 MNHEY and CDR2 SVGAGI. V lost 0 bases, J lost 3 bases, and 9 bases lay in between. CDR3 DNA sequence: TGTGCCAGCAGTTACTCGTCTGGTAGTGGAAACACCATATATTTT. Protein product: CASSYSSGSGNTIYF.

J is TRBJ1-4 and V is TRBV7-9; D remains unclear. V was trimmed by 5 bases and J by 0 bases, leaving 10 bases between them. This CDR3 spans 15 amino acids. Germline loops: CDR1 SEHNR, CDR2 FQNEAQ (reference sequence). As DNA, the CDR3 is TGTGCCAGCAGCCGTTCTTCAGCAACTAATGAAAAACTGTTTTTT. This sequence encodes CASSRSSATNEKLFF.

Comment on this clone: This specimen includes other DNA sequences encoding the same CDR3. The chain couples TRBV29-1 to TRBJ1-1; D is perhaps TRBD1 (5 bases). Germline CDR1 SQVTM, CDR2 ANQGSEA. There are 13 residues in the CDR3. V lost 4 bases and J 3 bases, leaving 12 bases between the germline ends. DNA for the CDR3: TGCAGCGTTGCCGGGACTGGCGACACTGAAGCTTTCTTT. This encodes CSVAGTGDTEAFF.

This clone was observed a single time. The rearrangement uses TRBV2 and TRBJ2-7; TRBD2 matches at 10 bases. After removal of 7 bases from V and 12 bases from J, the junction contained 12 bases not matched to a gene. The CDR3 has 13 residues. CDR1 is SNHLY, CDR2 FYNNEI, per germline. The CDR3 DNA reads as TGTGCCAGCATCAACCCTAGCGGGGGACCACCGTACTTC. Its translation: CASINPSGGPPYF.

CDR3 in amino acids: CASSRGYGRDANQPQHF. CDR3 bases: TGTGCCAGCAGCCGTGGGTATGGCAGGGATGCCAATCAGCCCCAGCATTTT. This chain connects TRBV7-9 to TRBJ1-5, with TRBD1 as a possible D gene (5 bases). The CDR3 has 17 residues. Trimming shortened V by 5 bases and J by 3 bases, and 20 bases separated the two germline ends. Germline V gene sequence: CDR1 SEHNR, CDR2 FQNEAQ (reference sequence).